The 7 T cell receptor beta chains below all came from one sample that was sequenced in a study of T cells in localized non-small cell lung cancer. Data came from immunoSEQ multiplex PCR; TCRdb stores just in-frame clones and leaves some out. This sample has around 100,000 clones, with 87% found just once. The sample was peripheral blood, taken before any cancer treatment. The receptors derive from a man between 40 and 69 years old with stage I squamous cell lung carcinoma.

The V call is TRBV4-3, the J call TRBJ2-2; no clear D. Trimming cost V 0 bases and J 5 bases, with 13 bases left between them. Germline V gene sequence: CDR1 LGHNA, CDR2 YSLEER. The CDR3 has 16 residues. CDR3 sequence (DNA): TGCGCCAGCAGCCAAGAGTGGAGTCAATGGACCGGGGAGCTGTTTTTT. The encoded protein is CASSQEWSQWTGELFF.

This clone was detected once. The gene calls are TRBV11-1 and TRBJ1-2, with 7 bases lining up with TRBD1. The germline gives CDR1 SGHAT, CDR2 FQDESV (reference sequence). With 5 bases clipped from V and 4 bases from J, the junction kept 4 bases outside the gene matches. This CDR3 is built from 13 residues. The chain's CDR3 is CASSTQGTYGYTF. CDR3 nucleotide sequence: TGTGCCAGCAGCACACAGGGGACCTATGGCTACACCTTC.

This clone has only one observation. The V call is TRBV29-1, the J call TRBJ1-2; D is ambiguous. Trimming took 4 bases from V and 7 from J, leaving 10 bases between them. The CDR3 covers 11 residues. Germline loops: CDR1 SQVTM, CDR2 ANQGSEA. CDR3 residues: CSVVMTRGYTF. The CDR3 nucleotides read TGCAGCGTTGTAATGACCCGTGGCTACACCTTC.

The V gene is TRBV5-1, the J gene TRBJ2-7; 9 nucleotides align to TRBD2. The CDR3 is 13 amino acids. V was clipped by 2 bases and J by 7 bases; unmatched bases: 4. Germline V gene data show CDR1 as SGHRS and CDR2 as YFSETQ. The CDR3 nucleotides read TGCGCCAGCAGCTTCGGGAGCGGGGGGGAGCAGTACTTC. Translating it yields CASSFGSGGEQYF.

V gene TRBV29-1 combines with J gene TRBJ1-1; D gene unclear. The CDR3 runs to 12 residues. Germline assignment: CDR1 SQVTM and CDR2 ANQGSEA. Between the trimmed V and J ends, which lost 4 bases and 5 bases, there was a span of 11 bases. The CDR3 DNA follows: TGCAGCGTTGGCTGGACTCTAACTGAAGCTTTCTTT. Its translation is CSVGWTLTEAFF.

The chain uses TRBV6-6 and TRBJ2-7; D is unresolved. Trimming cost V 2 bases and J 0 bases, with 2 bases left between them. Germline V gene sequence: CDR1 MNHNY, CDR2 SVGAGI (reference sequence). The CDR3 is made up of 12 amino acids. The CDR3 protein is CASSYASYEQYF. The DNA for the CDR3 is TGTGCCAGCAGTTACGCCTCCTACGAGCAGTACTTC.

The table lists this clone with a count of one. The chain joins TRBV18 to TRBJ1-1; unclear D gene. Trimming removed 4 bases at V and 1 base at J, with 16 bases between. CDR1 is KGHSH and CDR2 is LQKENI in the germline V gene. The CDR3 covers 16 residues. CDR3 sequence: CASSRHIEAANTEAFF. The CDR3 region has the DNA TGTGCCAGCTCACGCCATATTGAGGCCGCGAACACTGAAGCTTTCTTT.